Listed here are 22 T cell receptor beta chains from one sample, sequenced in a study of spatial heterogeneity in lung cancer (dated by TCRdb to the late 2010s). Read against the paper, the sample's time point label means: sample taken at primary tumor resection. For TCR sequencing, whole RNA was extracted from tumor and nontumor lung tissue, or from cryopreserved PBMC samples, and no cell sorting was done. Library construction relied on 5' RACE. The reads were generated on a NextSeq 500. The public sequencing data were trimmed at Q25 with fastp and processed into clonotypes with MiXCR by TCRdb, which kept only in-frame beta chains. CDR3 protein duplicates are merged, each entry listing the most common genes and DNA. The sample yields about 92,000 distinct CDR3 sequences; about 12% were counted once. The ten largest clonotypes hold approximately 39% of the sample. Specimen: PBMCs, collected at surgery. The receptor set was obtained from a male donor with early-stage non-small cell lung cancer.

This chain connects TRBV9 to TRBJ2-3, with D perhaps TRBD1 (6 bases). Germline CDR1 is SGDLS and CDR2 is YYNGEE. The CDR3 extends over 16 amino acids. V shed 6 bases and J shed 0 bases, with 17 bases lying between them. CDR3 sequence reads: CASTGTPGQSTDTQYF. CDR3 sequence (DNA): TGTGCCAGCACCGGTACCCCTGGACAGAGCACAGATACGCAGTATTTT.

The table lists this clonotype with a count of one. The gene calls are TRBV4-3 and TRBJ1-6, with a tentative D call TRBD1 (6 bases). CDR1 is LGHNA and CDR2 is YSLEER in the germline V gene. Trimming pared 1 base from V and 8 bases from J, leaving 12 bases between. The CDR3 has 15 residues. The CDR3 loop is CASSQGGGGHSPLHF. CDR3 bases: TGCGCCAGCAGCCAAGGGGGGGGCGGGCATTCACCCCTCCACTTT.

This clonotype has ten or more counts. The chain uses TRBV7-2 and TRBJ1-1; no clear D. The CDR3 runs 12 residues. Trimming stripped 3 bases from V and 5 bases from J, with 7 bases between. The germline CDR1 and CDR2 sequences are SGHTA and FQGNSA. The CDR3 loop is CASSFVGTEAFF. The DNA for the CDR3 is TGTGCCAGCAGCTTCGTTGGAACTGAAGCTTTCTTT.

Only a few counts were recorded for this clonotype. The chain links TRBV9 to TRBJ2-7, with D perhaps being TRBD1 or TRBD2 (5 bases each). Germline values: CDR1 SGDLS, CDR2 YYNGEE. The V end was cut by 2 bases, the J end by 3 bases, with 21 bases between. The CDR3 is 17 residues long. DNA of the CDR3: TGTGCCAGCAGCGTCCAGGGTAGTGGGACGAGCCTCTACGAGCAGTACTTC. It yields the protein CASSVQGSGTSLYEQYF.

CDR3 DNA sequence: TGTGCCAGCAGCTCCCCGCCAGCCTACAATGAGCAGTTCTTC. It codes for CASSSPPAYNEQFF. This chain links TRBV7-2 with TRBJ2-1; D unclear. Trimming shortened V by 4 bases and J by 2 bases, and 9 bases separated the two germline ends. The CDR3 runs 14 residues. Germline-derived CDR1 and CDR2 are SGHTA and FQGNSA.

The genes are TRBV7-2 and TRBJ1-5; 8 nucleotides agree with TRBD1. The CDR3 sequence is 15 residues long. The germline CDR1 and CDR2 sequences are SGHTA and FQGNSA. With V trimmed by 6 bases and J by 0 bases, 4 bases remained unmatched. The chain's CDR3 is CASRPTGGSNQPQHF. The CDR3 region has the DNA TGTGCCAGCAGGCCTACAGGGGGTAGCAATCAGCCCCAGCATTTT.

The chain uses TRBV29-1 and TRBJ2-5; 7 bases are shared with TRBD2. CDR1 and CDR2 from the germline V gene are SQVTM and ANQGSEA. V trimming: 7 bases; J trimming: 2 bases; junction bases outside the gene matches: 4. This CDR3 region has 12 residues. The DNA of the CDR3 is TGCAGCGGTACTAGCGCTCAAGAGACCCAGTACTTC. Encoded protein: CSGTSAQETQYF.

This clonotype was detected ten times or more. The V call is TRBV12-3 or TRBV12-4, the J call TRBJ1-5; weak D call: TRBD1 (5 bases). The CDR3 runs to 14 residues. With 2 bases removed from V and 6 bases from J, the gap between germline ends came to 11 bases. The chain's CDR3 is CASSLRGQGQPQHF. In nucleotides, the CDR3 is TGTGCCAGCAGTTTAAGGGGCCAAGGTCAGCCCCAGCATTTT.

The chain carries TRBV20-1 and TRBJ1-1; no clear D gene. CDR1 is DFQATT, CDR2 SNEGSKA, per germline (reference sequence). With 6 bases removed from V and 5 bases from J, the gap between germline ends came to 22 bases. The CDR3 sequence is 15 residues long. CDR3 sequence: CSAKSIFSGETEAFF. CDR3 nucleotides: TGCAGTGCCAAATCGATTTTCTCCGGGGAGACTGAAGCTTTCTTT.

This clonotype has more than one count but fewer than ten. CDR3 bases: TGCAGTGCTAGAGATGACCGGCTCGCCTATGGCTACACCTTC. Translation gives CSARDDRLAYGYTF. This chain uses TRBV20-1 with TRBJ1-2; D is ambiguous. The CDR3 has 14 amino acids. Germline CDR1 reads DFQATT; CDR2 reads SNEGSKA (reference sequence). V dropped 0 bases and J dropped 4 bases, with 12 bases sitting between them.

This clonotype was counted ten times or more. The chain employs TRBV15 and TRBJ2-1; D gene unclear. CDR3 length equals 11 residues. Trimming removed 4 bases from V and 9 bases from J, with 7 bases in between. Germline V CDR1 and CDR2: LNHNV, YYDKDF (reference sequence). CDR3 coding DNA: TGTGCCACCAGCACCGGTAGTGAGCAGTTCTTC. This encodes CATSTGSEQFF.

This clonotype was counted a few times. The CDR3 loop is CASSISGTGGRSPLHF. CDR3 DNA sequence: TGCGCCAGCTCGATCTCAGGGACAGGGGGCCGGTCACCCCTCCACTTT. The chain carries TRBV5-1 and TRBJ1-6; TRBD1 matches at 12 bases. This CDR3 is built from 16 residues. Germline V gene lookup returns CDR1 SGHRS and CDR2 YFSETQ. Trimming cost V 7 bases and J 10 bases; bases outside gene matches: 12.

The genes are TRBV5-5 and TRBJ2-7, with a weak D call TRBD2 (5 bases). Trimming took 0 bases from V and 4 from J, leaving 11 bases between them. The germline CDR1 and CDR2 sequences are SGHKS and YYEKEE (reference sequence). This CDR3 has 14 amino acids. CDR3: CASSLDGEWYEQYF. The CDR3 DNA follows: TGTGCCAGCAGCTTGGACGGGGAATGGTACGAGCAGTACTTC.

This clonotype was picked up a small number of times. The V call is TRBV2, the J call TRBJ1-4, with TRBD1 matching 8 bases. Germline trimming cut 6 bases from V and 4 bases from J; bases unmatched to any gene: 4. The CDR3 totals 14 residues. CDR1 is SNHLY and CDR2 is FYNNEI in the germline V gene. The CDR3 here is CASRRTGINEKLFF. The CDR3 nucleotides read TGTGCCAGCAGGCGGACAGGGATTAATGAAAAACTGTTTTTT.

This clonotype was seen a handful of times. The genes are TRBV6-2 or TRBV6-3 and TRBJ2-3; D remains unclear. Germline values: CDR1 MNHEY, CDR2 SVGEGT. Trimming took 6 bases from V and 2 from J, leaving 12 bases between them. The CDR3 consists of 14 residues. CDR3 bases: TGTGCCAGCAGACCAGGCAGGTCCACAGATACGCAGTATTTT. Its protein product is CASRPGRSTDTQYF.

Many counts were recorded for this clonotype. The chain combines TRBV28 with TRBJ2-5; D not resolved. The V gene's germline CDR1 is MDHEN and CDR2 SYDVKM. Deletions cut 5 bases from V and 2 bases from J, with 9 bases between. This CDR3 region has 13 residues. CDR3 sequence: CASSPRQQETQYF. The CDR3 DNA reads as TGTGCCAGCAGTCCCCGGCAGCAAGAGACCCAGTACTTC.

This clonotype was detected only a few times. The gene calls are TRBV2 and TRBJ2-3, with D unclear. Germline CDR1 and CDR2: SNHLY and FYNNEI. The CDR3 has 10 amino acids. Trimming shortened V by 9 bases and J by 0 bases, and 1 base separated the two germline ends. The CDR3 bases are TGTGCCAGAAGCACAGATACGCAGTATTTT. Its translation is CARSTDTQYF.

The chain uses TRBV20-1 and TRBJ1-5; 8 bases fit TRBD1. Germline CDR1 and CDR2: DFQATT and SNEGSKA (reference sequence). The CDR3 contains 16 residues. V was pared by 6 bases and J by 3 bases, with 13 bases of the junction left unmatched. CDR3 coding DNA: TGCAGTGCCCCGAAAGATGACAGGGGTTTCAATCAGCCCCAGCATTTT. Translation gives CSAPKDDRGFNQPQHF.

In its sample, this clonotype was seen a few times. The chain carries TRBV7-9 and TRBJ2-2, with D uncertain. Germline values: CDR1 SEHNR, CDR2 FQNEAQ (reference sequence). This CDR3 region has 14 residues. Trimming removed 4 bases from V and 3 bases from J, with 9 bases in between. The CDR3 sequence: CASSSEVDTGELFF. In DNA form, the CDR3 reads TGTGCCAGCAGCTCGGAAGTAGACACCGGGGAGCTGTTTTTT.

This clonotype has only a few counts. This chain joins TRBV20-1 and TRBJ2-7; no clear D gene. Germline V gene lookup returns CDR1 DFQATT and CDR2 SNEGSKA (reference sequence). The CDR3 extends over 14 amino acids. Trimming shortened V by 0 bases and J by 3 bases, and 12 bases separated the two germline ends. CDR3 DNA: TGCAGTGCTAGAGATCGGGCTAAGCTCTACGAGCAGTACTTC. Protein sequence: CSARDRAKLYEQYF.

This rearrangement joins TRBV6-2 or TRBV6-3 to TRBJ2-1; D uncertain. The CDR3 has 12 amino acids. Trimming removed 8 bases from V and 6 bases from J, with 11 bases in between. Germline-derived CDR1 and CDR2 are MNHEY and SVGEGT. CDR3 coding DNA: TGTGCCAGCTTGGGCGCGAGCAATGAGCAGTTCTTC. Protein: CASLGASNEQFF.

The rearrangement links TRBV6-6 to TRBJ1-3; no clear D gene. The V and J ends lost 3 bases and 0 bases respectively, with 9 bases between them. The CDR3 has 15 residues. Germline values: CDR1 MNHNY, CDR2 SVGAGI (reference sequence). The CDR3 is CASSYLSSSGNTIYF. The CDR3, as DNA: TGTGCCAGCAGTTATCTCTCCAGCTCTGGAAACACCATATATTTT.